This T cell receptor beta chain was captured by sequencing in a study of blood T cell repertoires in COVID-19. About the study: Sources were T cells, B-cell-depleted T cells, or PBMCs; the material itself was cDNA or gDNA.

The V gene's germline CDR1 is KGHSH and CDR2 LQKENI. The V gene lost 3 bases and the J gene lost 5 bases, with 17 bases spanning the gap. This CDR3 is 15 amino acids long. Methods used by the authors: From reference gene primer amplification, estimates of nucleated cell counts were derived. Generated by immunoSEQ multiplex PCR, the TCRdb table keeps only in-frame clones and is missing some. That table is the source of V, J and clone size, and D and trimming were worked out from the DNA. The sample consists of roughly 120,000 clones, 80% to 90% of them appearing once. The J gene is TRBJ2-7, the V gene TRBV18; D gene unclear. Sequencing used peripheral blood. This clonotype originated in a woman between 45 and 60 years old with active or convalescent COVID-19. The CDR3 sequence: CASSPRVESSDEQYF. CDR3 coding DNA: TGTGCCAGCTCACCCCGGGTGGAAAGTTCCGACGAGCAGTACTTC.